This T cell receptor beta chain was captured by sequencing in a study of monozygotic twins with cystic fibrosis. The table came from immunoSEQ multiplex PCR; TCRdb's copy has only in-frame clones and leaves some out. The table shows 15,000 to 20,000 clones, with about 96% occurring only once. Germline values: CDR1 SGHRS, CDR2 YFSETQ. This CDR3 contains 14 residues. Trimming took 4 bases from V and 0 from J; bases not matched to a gene: 3. Input material: blood. The source of this sequence is a girl aged 2 to 10 with cystic fibrosis. The gene calls are TRBV5-1 and TRBJ1-1; the match to TRBD1 covers 7 bases. The DNA for the CDR3 is TGCGCCAGCAGCATCGGGACAGTGAACACTGAAGCTTTCTTT. Amino acids: CASSIGTVNTEAFF.